The clone carrying this TCR beta chain has ten or more counts. The antigen is undetermined. These data belong to a study of breast tumors, draining lymph nodes, adjacent tissues. Study conclusions and caveats: Tumor TCR diversity was below lymph nodes but above nontumor tissue. Luminal-like breast cancer showed significantly higher tumor–nontumor repertoire similarity than basal-like.

TCRdb processed the multiplex PCR reads anew with MiXCR; each CDR3 protein has one entry. The sample carries fewer than 250,000 distinct CDR3 sequences, about 30% recorded once. Axillary draining lymph nodes of breast cancer patients supplied the node samples. Germline CDR1 is DFQATT and CDR2 is SNEGSKA (reference sequence). The V gene lost 6 bases and the J gene lost 6 bases, with 19 bases spanning the gap. This CDR3 is built from 14 residues. The source of this sequence is a female donor with breast cancer. Some clones in this sample may be carry-over from other donors' samples. Material: axillary lymph node tissue. This chain connects TRBV20-1 to TRBJ2-3; D might be TRBD1 (6 bases). This chain's CDR3 is CSATRGGRDDTQYF. CDR3 sequence (DNA): TGCAGTGCAACCAGAGGGGGAAGAGATGATACGCAGTATTTT.